These T cell receptor beta chains were read from a single sample in a study of beta chain features in type 1 diabetes. TCRdb's table, derived via immunoSEQ multiplex PCR, lists solely in-frame clones and lacks some. The sample contains more than 150,000 clones, approximately 9.1% of which appear only once. The sequencing input was central memory CD4+ T cells from blood. The source of these receptors is a woman in her twenties or thirties with type 1 diabetes. Each CDR3 is given with its conserved first and last residue. Fields, in order: CDR3 protein, V gene, J gene.

CDR3 protein: CASSPTTGTEQYF
V gene: TRBV6-1
J gene: TRBJ2-7

CDR3 protein: CASSQTSRETQYF
V gene: TRBV5-4
J gene: TRBJ2-5

CDR3 protein: CASSSGYLRLTDTQYF
V gene: TRBV7-2
J gene: TRBJ2-3

CDR3 protein: CASSQAQYGYTF
V gene: TRBV4-2
J gene: TRBJ1-2

CDR3 protein: CASSYFQGETQYF
V gene: TRBV6-5
J gene: TRBJ2-5

CDR3 protein: CASSLWQGASSYEQYF
V gene: TRBV28
J gene: TRBJ2-7

CDR3 protein: CAWSVKQGPQETQYF
V gene: TRBV30
J gene: TRBJ2-5

CDR3 protein: CASSPRGVENYGYTF
V gene: TRBV7-2
J gene: TRBJ1-2

CDR3 protein: CASSDKLAGAGGELFF
V gene: TRBV2
J gene: TRBJ2-2

CDR3 protein: CASSLGTGGAHTQYF
V gene: TRBV25-1
J gene: TRBJ2-3

CDR3 protein: CASSPDSYGYTF
V gene: TRBV14
J gene: TRBJ1-2

CDR3 protein: CASSSRGQGARDTQYF
V gene: TRBV7-3
J gene: TRBJ2-3

CDR3 protein: CASSFNRNTEAFF
V gene: TRBV11-2
J gene: TRBJ1-1

CDR3 protein: CASSLDVAGNTGELFF
V gene: TRBV5-1
J gene: TRBJ2-2

CDR3 protein: CASSQGTEAQETQYF
V gene: TRBV4-1
J gene: TRBJ2-5

CDR3 protein: CASSNRGQANGYTF
V gene: TRBV7-2
J gene: TRBJ1-2

CDR3 protein: CASSYLGQAVVQPQHF
V gene: TRBV6-5
J gene: TRBJ1-5

CDR3 protein: CASSLWTGGGGELFF
V gene: TRBV7-2
J gene: TRBJ2-2

CDR3 protein: CASSTPRSGVVRPFF
V gene: TRBV27
J gene: TRBJ2-1

CDR3 protein: CSVGDRANYEQYF
V gene: TRBV29-1
J gene: NA

CDR3 protein: CAWSTTGHSTDTQYF
V gene: TRBV30
J gene: TRBJ2-3

CDR3 protein: CASSPRGTSLFRTDTQYF
V gene: TRBV7-8
J gene: TRBJ2-3